Listed below are T cell receptor beta chains from one sample, sequenced in a study of glioma-infiltrating T cells after dendritic cell vaccination. Assay used: immunoSEQ multiplex PCR; TCRdb lists only in-frame clones, some missing. The table lists fewer than 60,000 clones, 70% to 90% of them singletons. The sample was blood, taken after dendritic cell vaccination. Receptors originate from a human donor with glioblastoma. Both conserved end residues are part of each CDR3. A D gene is named only where the DNA matches it firmly. Not all rows give a size; the values are once, few, many and, for expanded clones, a class.

v_call	d_call	clone_size	j_call	cdr3_nt	cdr3_aa
TRBV19	.	.	TRBJ1-5	TGTGCCAGTAGCCGGACAGTTAGCAATCAGCCCCAGCATTTT	CASSRTVSNQPQHF
TRBV19	TRBD1	.	TRBJ1-2	TGTGCCAGTAGCCCTGGGGGGGGGACAGGCAACTATGGCTACACCTTC	CASSPGGGTGNYGYTF
TRBV15	TRBD1	once	TRBJ2-1	TGTGCCACCAGCAGAGATCGGACAGGGGTCCTTCGCTCCTACAATGAGCAGTTCTTC	CATSRDRTGVLRSYNEQFF
TRBV19	.	few	TRBJ2-3	TGTGCCAGTAGTGACGCTAGCAAGAACACAGATACGCAGTATTTT	CASSDASKNTDTQYF
TRBV2	.	.	TRBJ1-2	TGTGCCAGCAGTCAAATACAGGGAGCTAACTATGGCTACACCTTC	CASSQIQGANYGYTF
TRBV5-1	.	.	TRBJ2-7	TGCGCCAGCAGCGCTGGAGTCGCGACTCCCACCTACGAGCAGTACTTC	CASSAGVATPTYEQYF
TRBV19	TRBD2	.	TRBJ2-5	TGTGCCAGTAGTTTAGGACTAGCGGGAGTAGAGACCCAGTACTTC	CASSLGLAGVETQYF
TRBV7-9	TRBD1	.	TRBJ1-2	TGTGCCAGCAGCTTAACATCGGACAGGGTCCTTAACTATGGCTACACCTTC	CASSLTSDRVLNYGYTF
TRBV28	.	.	TRBJ1-1	TGTGCCAGTCATGAACACAGGGCAAACACTGAAGCTTTCTTT	CASHEHRANTEAFF
TRBV15	.	.	TRBJ1-4	TGTGCCACCAGCAAAACGGGTACAACTAATGAAAAACTGTTTTTT	CATSKTGTTNEKLFF
TRBV10-3	.	.	TRBJ1-2	TGTGCCATCAGTGATGCGGGGAACTATGGCTACACCTTC	CAISDAGNYGYTF
TRBV28	.	.	TRBJ1-1	TGTGCCAGCAGTTGGGGAACAGGGTTGGCTTTCTTT	CASSWGTGLAFF
TRBV28	TRBD1	.	TRBJ1-1	TGTGCCAGCAGTAGGGACAGGGAAATTACTGAAGCTTTCTTT	CASSRDREITEAFF
TRBV6-5	.	.	TRBJ1-6	TGTGCCAGCAGTTACGTCAGAAATTCACCCCTCCACTTT	CASSYVRNSPLHF
TRBV6-1	TRBD2	.	TRBJ2-7	TGTGCCAGCAGAAAAGGCGGGGGGATCTACGAGCAGTACTTC	CASRKGGGIYEQYF
TRBV5-5	.	.	TRBJ2-3	TGTGCCAGCAGCTTCCTCGTGGATACGCAGTATTTT	CASSFLVDTQYF
TRBV7-9	TRBD1	.	TRBJ2-1	TGTGCCAGCAGCTTGTGGGGGCAGGGGGTTTCCTACAATGAGCAGTTCTTC	CASSLWGQGVSYNEQFF
TRBV6-5	TRBD1	.	TRBJ2-1	TGTGCCAGCAGATACCGGGACAGCCTATACAATGAGCAGTTCTTC	CASRYRDSLYNEQFF
TRBV7-3	TRBD1	.	TRBJ1-5	TGTGCCAGCAGCCAGGACAGGGCTTATCAGCCCCAGCATTTT	CASSQDRAYQPQHF
TRBV27	.	few	TRBJ1-3	TGTGCCAGCAGTCCGCGACCGAGCTTAGTTCCAGGGAACACCATATATTTT	CASSPRPSLVPGNTIYF
TRBV30	.	.	TRBJ2-1	TGTGCCCAGGGGCTAGCACAATCCTACAATGAGCAGTTCTTC	CAQGLAQSYNEQFF
TRBV5-4	TRBD1	.	TRBJ1-1	TGTGCCAGCAGCTCTGCAGGGGGCAGGAACACTGAAGCTTTCTTT	CASSSAGGRNTEAFF
TRBV10-3	.	.	TRBJ1-4	TGTGCCATCAGTCGATCGGGCGGGGCTAATGAAAAACTGTTTTTT	CAISRSGGANEKLFF
TRBV5-1	.	.	TRBJ1-1	TGCGCCAGCAGCTTACAAGACACTGAAGCTTTCTTT	CASSLQDTEAFF
TRBV9	.	.	TRBJ2-2	TGTGCCAGCAGCCCTTCAACAGGGCGCACCGGGGAGCTGTTTTTT	CASSPSTGRTGELFF
TRBV5-1	TRBD2	.	TRBJ2-1	TGCGCCAGCAGCTTGGTACTAGCGGGAGGGTACAATGAGCAGTTCTTC	CASSLVLAGGYNEQFF
TRBV27	TRBD1	.	TRBJ1-2	TGTGCCAGCAGTCCCTCAGGGGGCTATGGCTACACCTTC	CASSPSGGYGYTF
TRBV21-1	.	.	TRBJ1-5	TGTGCCAGCAGCGCCAAGGACAGGGTAAATCAGCCCCAGCATTTT	CASSAKDRVNQPQHF
TRBV28	TRBD1	.	TRBJ1-2	TGTGCCAGCAGTTTAGGCCAGGGGGGAAAAATGGTTTGGTATGGCTACACCTTC	CASSLGQGGKMVWYGYTF